The 9 T cell receptor beta chains given below trace back to one sample, sequenced in a study of blood T cell repertoires in COVID-19. TCRdb's table, derived via immunoSEQ multiplex PCR, lists solely in-frame clones and lacks some. Here the sample spans about 320,000 clones, roughly 85% being singletons. Material for sequencing was peripheral blood. The origin of the receptors is a human donor in a cohort sampled during active COVID-19.

This clone has only one observation. In DNA form, the CDR3 reads TGTGCCAGTAGTATCGGGACGGCCGGGGGCACTGAAGCTTTCTTT. This encodes CASSIGTAGGTEAFF. V gene TRBV19 combines with J gene TRBJ1-1, with D perhaps matching TRBD1 (5 bases). Trimming removed 3 bases from V and 4 bases from J, with 15 bases in between. The CDR3 consists of 15 residues. Germline CDR1 is LNHDA and CDR2 is SQIVND (reference sequence).

The chain combines TRBV21-1 with TRBJ2-1; the DNA was not used to check the table's D call, TRBD2. TRBV21-1 is an annotated pseudogene. This CDR3 is 19 amino acids long. CDR3: CASSKKGSSDGQTGNEQFF. CDR3 DNA sequence: TGTGCCAGCAGCAAAAAAGGGAGCTCGGACGGTCAGACGGGCAATGAGCAGTTCTTC.

V usage is TRBV24-1 and J usage is TRBJ2-2; a weak D match, TRBD1 (5 bases). CDR3 size: 15 residues. V lost 4 bases and J 6 bases, leaving 14 bases between the germline ends. Per the germline V gene, CDR1 is KGHDR and CDR2 is SFDVKD. Written as DNA, the CDR3 is TGTGCCACCAGTGACCAGGGTCCATGGGCCGGGGAGCTGTTTTTT. Amino acids: CATSDQGPWAGELFF.

The rearrangement uses TRBV5-4 and TRBJ2-5; 7 bases agree with TRBD1. The CDR3 has 13 residues. V was pared by 4 bases and J by 3 bases, with 3 bases of the junction left unmatched. Germline values: CDR1 SGHNT, CDR2 YYREEE (reference sequence). The chain's CDR3 is CASSRDSKETQYF. For the CDR3, the DNA is TGTGCCAGCAGCCGGGACAGTAAAGAGACCCAGTACTTC.

This chain joins TRBV5-5 and TRBJ2-7, with TRBD1 matching 8 bases. The V and J ends lost 0 bases and 3 bases, in that order; junction bases with no gene match: 5. Germline V CDR1 and CDR2: SGHKS, YYEKEE (reference sequence). The CDR3 totals 15 residues. CDR3 DNA sequence: TGTGCCAGCAGCTTGGCCGGACAGGGTTTCTACGAGCAGTACTTC. This gives the protein CASSLAGQGFYEQYF.

The chain's CDR3 is CASSLEQLSYEQYF. The DNA of the CDR3 is TGTGCCAGCAGCTTAGAACAGCTCTCCTACGAGCAGTACTTC. This chain links TRBV7-2 with TRBJ2-7; D call uncertain. Trimming pared 1 base from V and 0 bases from J, leaving 7 bases between. The CDR3 is 14 amino acids. The germline V gene encodes CDR1 SGHTA and CDR2 FQGNSA.

V is TRBV5-6 and J is TRBJ2-1, with a weak D call TRBD2 (6 bases). The V gene lost 4 bases and the J gene lost 5 bases, with 19 bases spanning the gap. The CDR3 spans 16 residues. The germline gives CDR1 SGHDT, CDR2 YYEEEE. CDR3 in amino acids: CASSRGSGLVNNEQFF. Written as DNA, the CDR3 is TGTGCCAGCAGCCGGGGGTCGGGACTTGTAAACAATGAGCAGTTCTTC.

V usage is TRBV7-3 and J usage is TRBJ1-1; maybe TRBD1 (6 bases). The CDR3 is made up of 15 amino acids. The V gene lost 1 base and the J gene lost 2 bases, with 11 bases spanning the gap. The germline CDR1 and CDR2 sequences are SGHTA and FQGTGA. This CDR3 reads CASSLIYRENTEAFF. Written as DNA, the CDR3 is TGTGCCAGCAGCTTAATATACAGGGAAAACACTGAAGCTTTCTTT.

This chain uses TRBV18 with TRBJ1-6; a weak D match, TRBD1 (5 bases). This CDR3 spans 18 amino acids. The V end lost 1 base, the J end lost 0 bases, and 13 bases lay between the germline ends. Germline CDR1 and CDR2: KGHSH and LQKENI. The CDR3 sequence is CASSPLGRSVSYNSPLHF. The CDR3, as DNA: TGTGCCAGCTCACCACTGGGGCGGTCAGTCTCCTATAATTCACCCCTCCACTTT.